The following is a T cell receptor (beta chain) sequence with its context. The antigen remains undetermined. This specimen comes from a study of cytomegalovirus exposure and HLA in healthy donors. Study-level points and caveats: Confirmation in vitro established that a few CMV-associated chains were specific for CMV antigens.

PCR was performed using 60 Vbeta and 13 Jbeta primers. Original analysis: Approximately 79 million unique TCR beta chains, roughly 11 million of them shared, were counted by a later analysis. Measured with immunoSEQ multiplex PCR; TCRdb has only the in-frame clones, and not every one. That table supplies the V and J calls and clone size; D and trimming were determined from the DNA. Of around 220,000 clones detected, roughly 83% appear once; the ten largest clones hold just over 1.4%. The specimen was PBMCs. The TCR sequence derives from a girl under 18 in good health and CMV-seronegative.

CDR3 sequence: CATTTRGGSSEAFF. The CDR3 bases are TGTGCCACCACGACTCGGGGGGGATCCTCTGAAGCTTTCTTT. This chain connects TRBV15 to TRBJ1-1; TRBD1 might be the D (5 bases). The CDR3 is 14 amino acids. Germline V gene sequence: CDR1 LNHNV, CDR2 YYDKDF (reference sequence). Deletions cut 7 bases from V and 6 bases from J, with 18 bases between. Filled out from reference TRBV15 and TRBJ1-1, the complete variable domain reads DAMVIQNPRYQVTQFGKPVTLSCSQTLNHNVMYWYQQKSSQAPKLLFHYYDKDFNNEADTPDNFQSRRPNTSFCFLDIRSPGLGDTAMYLCATTTRGGSSEAFFGQGTRLTVV.